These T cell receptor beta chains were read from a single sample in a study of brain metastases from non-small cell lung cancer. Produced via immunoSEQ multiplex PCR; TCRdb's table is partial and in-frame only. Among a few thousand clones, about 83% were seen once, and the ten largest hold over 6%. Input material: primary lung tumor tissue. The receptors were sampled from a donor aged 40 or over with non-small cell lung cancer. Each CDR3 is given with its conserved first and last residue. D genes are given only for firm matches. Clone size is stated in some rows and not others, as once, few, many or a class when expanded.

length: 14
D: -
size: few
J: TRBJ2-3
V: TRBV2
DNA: TGTGCCAGCACCCCTCGGGGGGCCAGGAGTACGCAGTATTTT
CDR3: CASTPRGARSTQYF

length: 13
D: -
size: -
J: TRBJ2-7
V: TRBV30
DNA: TGTGCCCTATTCAGGGGCGGAGGGTACGAGCAGTACTTC
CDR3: CALFRGGGYEQYF

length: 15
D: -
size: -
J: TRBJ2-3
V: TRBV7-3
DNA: TGTGCCAGCAGCTTGTGGGGAGCTAGCACAGATACGCAGTATTTT
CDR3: CASSLWGASTDTQYF

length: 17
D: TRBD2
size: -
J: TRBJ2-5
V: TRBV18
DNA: TGTGCCAGCTCACCACGTCATCTAGCGGGGGGGCAAGAGACCCAGTACTTC
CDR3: CASSPRHLAGGQETQYF

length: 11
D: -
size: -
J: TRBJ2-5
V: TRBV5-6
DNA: TGTGCCAGCAGCATTGGAGAGACCCAGTACTTC
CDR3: CASSIGETQYF

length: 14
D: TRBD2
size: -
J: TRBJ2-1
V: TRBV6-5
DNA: TGTGCCAGCAGTCTACTAGCGGGGGACAATGAGCAGTTCTTC
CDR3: CASSLLAGDNEQFF

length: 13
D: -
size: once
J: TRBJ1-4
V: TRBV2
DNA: TGTGCCAGCAGTATCCAGGGTTTAGAAAAACTGTTTTTT
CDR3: CASSIQGLEKLFF

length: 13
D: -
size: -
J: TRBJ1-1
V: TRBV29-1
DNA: TGCAGCGTTCGCGGGACACGGGGCACTGAAGCTTTCTTT
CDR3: CSVRGTRGTEAFF

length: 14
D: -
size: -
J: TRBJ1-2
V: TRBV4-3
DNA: TGCGCCAGCAGCCAAGACAGGACCAACTATGGCTACACCTTC
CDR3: CASSQDRTNYGYTF

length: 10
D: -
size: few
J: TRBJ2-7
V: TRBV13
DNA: TGTGCCAGCAGCTTCTACGAGCAGTACTTC
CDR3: CASSFYEQYF

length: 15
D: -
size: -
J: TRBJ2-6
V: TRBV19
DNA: TGTGCCAGCGGAGTAAGGGGTTCTGGGGCCAACGTCCTGACTTTC
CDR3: CASGVRGSGANVLTF

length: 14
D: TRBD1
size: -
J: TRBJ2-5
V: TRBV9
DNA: TGTGCCAGCAACCCGGGACAGGGTCCGGAAACCCAGTACTTC
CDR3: CASNPGQGPETQYF

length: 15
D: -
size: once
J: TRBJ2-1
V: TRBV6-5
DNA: TGTGCCAGCAGTCGAGCTGATCCTCTCCGGGATGAGCAGTTCTTC
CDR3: CASSRADPLRDEQFF

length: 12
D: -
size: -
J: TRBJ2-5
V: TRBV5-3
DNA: TGTGCCAGAAGCTCTTTTTGGGAGACCCAGTACTTC
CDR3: CARSSFWETQYF

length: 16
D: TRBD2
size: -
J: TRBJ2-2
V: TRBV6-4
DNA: TGTGCCAGCAGTGACGTCGGGACTAGCCACACCGGGGAGCTGTTTTTT
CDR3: CASSDVGTSHTGELFF

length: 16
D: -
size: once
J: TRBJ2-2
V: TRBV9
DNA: TGTGCCAGCAGCCTATCCTCTCGACAGTACACCGGGGAGCTGTTTTTT
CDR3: CASSLSSRQYTGELFF

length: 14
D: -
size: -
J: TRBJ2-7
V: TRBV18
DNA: TGTGCCAGCTCACCAAGGCGGGGCCCCTACGAGCAGTACTTC
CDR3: CASSPRRGPYEQYF

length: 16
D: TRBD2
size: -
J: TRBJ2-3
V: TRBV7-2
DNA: TGTGCCAGCAGCTTAGGGTCGCGGGGGGGCCGTGATACGCAGTATTTT
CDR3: CASSLGSRGGRDTQYF

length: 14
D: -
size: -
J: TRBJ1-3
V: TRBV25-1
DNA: TGTGCCAGCAGTGAATGGGGGTTCGGAAACACCATATATTTT
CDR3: CASSEWGFGNTIYF

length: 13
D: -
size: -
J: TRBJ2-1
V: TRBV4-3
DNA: TGCGCCAGCAGCCAAGTGAGCTTAGATGAGCAGTTCTTC
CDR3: CASSQVSLDEQFF

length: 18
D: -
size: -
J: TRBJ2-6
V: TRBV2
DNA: TGTGCCAGCGACCTGGGAGGACAGGTCCCCCTGGGGGCCAACGTCCTGACTTTC
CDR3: CASDLGGQVPLGANVLTF

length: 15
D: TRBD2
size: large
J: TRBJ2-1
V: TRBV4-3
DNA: TGCGCCAGCAGCCTAGCTAGCGGGGCTGGCGGGGAGCAGTTCTTC
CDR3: CASSLASGAGGEQFF

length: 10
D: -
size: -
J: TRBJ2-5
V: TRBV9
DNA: TGTGCCAGCAGCGTAGAGACCCAGTACTTC
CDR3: CASSVETQYF

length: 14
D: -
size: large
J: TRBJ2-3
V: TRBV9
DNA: TGTGCCAGCAGCGTAGACTTCTACACAGATACGCAGTATTTT
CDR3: CASSVDFYTDTQYF

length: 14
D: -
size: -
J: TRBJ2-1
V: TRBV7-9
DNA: TGTGCCAGCAGCTCCACTAACAGGGAAAAAGGGCAGTTCTTC
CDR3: CASSSTNREKGQFF

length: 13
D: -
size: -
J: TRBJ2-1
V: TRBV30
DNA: TGTGCCTGGAACGGTGCTAGGTACAATGAGCAGTTCTTC
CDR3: CAWNGARYNEQFF

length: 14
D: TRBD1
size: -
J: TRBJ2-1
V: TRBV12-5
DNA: TGTGCTAGTGCCCTACAGGGGGCGGCCAATGAGCAGTTCTTC
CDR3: CASALQGAANEQFF